Included here is one TCR beta chain sequence, with context. Antigen: not known. Germline CDR1 is SGHVS and CDR2 is FQNEAQ. V lost 4 bases and J 0 bases, leaving 9 bases between the germline ends. The CDR3 totals 14 residues. This sample was taken from a study of PD-1 blockade in classical Hodgkin lymphoma. Broader study findings: Complete responders' baseline diversity resembled that of newly diagnosed patients. Among the patients, those starting nivolumab under 1 year after ASCT were excluded.

Described time point: cycle 4 day 1 (C4D1), after about 6 weeks of nivolumab. Relapses following autologous stem cell transplantation were seen in all patients, with brentuximab vedotin exposure varying. The authors purified CD4+ T cells from thawed PBMCs by magnetic negative selection. Profiling relied on immunoSEQ multiplex PCR, and the TCRdb table lists in-frame clones only, not all of them. The table shows 9,500 to 10,000 clones, with about 68% occurring only once. The clonotype originates from a human donor with classical Hodgkin lymphoma. The chain combines TRBV7-8 with TRBJ1-1, with D tentatively TRBD1 (5 bases). Sequencing was performed on CD4+ T cells from blood, taken before the fourth cycle of nivolumab. DNA for the CDR3: TGTGCCAGCAGCTGGCAGGGCATGAACACTGAAGCTTTCTTT. Translated, it gives CASSWQGMNTEAFF.